This TCR beta chain was recorded in a study of beta chain features in type 1 diabetes. For the study at large: Healthy donors, compared against patients, showed similar age, gender and cell yields.

The isolated RNA, all of it, was reverse transcribed, so expressed TCRB transcripts were what got sequenced. Generated by immunoSEQ multiplex PCR, the TCRdb table keeps only in-frame clones and is missing some. Counted here are about 930,000 clones, roughly 16% occurring once; the ten biggest clones make up about 0.02%. The sample holds a few counts of this clone. This CDR3 has 15 residues. Germline loops: CDR1 MNHNS, CDR2 SASEGT. V was trimmed by 2 bases and J by 1 base, leaving 11 bases between them. The chain recombines TRBV6-1 with TRBJ2-5; possible D gene TRBD2, 5 bases. The sample comprised naive CD4+ T cells from blood. The sequence came from a woman aged 18-29 years in good health. Here the CDR3 reads CASSELAGGQETQYF. The CDR3 coding sequence is TGTGCCAGCAGTGAACTCGCAGGAGGCCAAGAGACCCAGTACTTC.